A selection of T cell receptor beta chains follows, all from one sample in a study of blood T cell repertoires in COVID-19. This table comes from immunoSEQ multiplex PCR, and its TCRdb copy is limited to in-frame clones, with some not included. The sample shows under 300,000 clones, approximately 86% of them seen only once. The sequenced sample was peripheral blood. The receptors here all came from a young man with active or convalescent COVID-19. Each CDR3 is given without its conserved first and last residue. The order of the fields is V gene, J gene, CDR3 protein.

TRBV2	TRBJ2-3	ASSGLAGGTDTQY
TRBV3-1/TRBV3-2	TRBJ1-6	AVGPGGQWLSPLH
TRBV7-9	TRBJ2-4	ASSSMTGAKNIQY
TRBV27	TRBJ1-2	ASSLVQGGYGYT
TRBV5-6	TRBJ2-2	ASSLSGGGNTGELF
TRBV6-5	TRBJ1-1	ASSYLGDTEAF
TRBV11-3	TRBJ2-1	ASSSQGSGGYNEQF
TRBV5-1	TRBJ1-2	ASSLGQGASYGYT
TRBV28	TRBJ1-5	ASSEAREPQH
TRBV18	TRBJ1-5	ASSISASVGNQPQH
TRBV29-1	TRBJ2-1	SVESLAGNEQF
TRBV5-1	TRBJ2-3	ASSLYSGGSTDTQY
TRBV21-1	TRBJ1-4	ATCEAGVGRGDEKLF
TRBV18	TRBJ2-1	ASSPPRAGDPYNEQF
TRBV25-1	TRBJ2-2	ASSPGQTGELF
TRBV19	TRBJ2-2	ASSDGIITGELF
TRBV6-5	TRBJ2-2	ASSLGDRDTGELF
TRBV5-1	TRBJ2-7	ASSHPQGTEQY
TRBV2	TRBJ2-5	ASRPDQETQY
TRBV7-6	TRBJ2-3	ASSLVPSFREGVTDTQY
TRBV7-4	TRBJ2-2	ASRTRSPGELF
TRBV2	TRBJ1-6	ASRTGQGHSPLH
TRBV7-9	TRBJ2-6	ASTSNRRANVLT
TRBV19	TRBJ2-2	ASSRTGLIAGELF
TRBV5-8	TRBJ1-5	ASGGSQPQH
TRBV29-1	TRBJ2-1	SVALTGGNEQF
TRBV27	TRBJ1-6	ATHLGLYNSPLH
TRBV13	TRBJ2-3	ASSLRRPTDTQY
TRBV5-1	TRBJ1-3	ASKAGSSGNTIY
TRBV4-1	TRBJ2-7	ASSHGRAPRREEQY
TRBV30	TRBJ2-3	AWSLSSGGRTDTQY
TRBV5-4	TRBJ2-7	ASSLVPSQEQY
TRBV9	TRBJ2-3	ASNKGGTYSPDTQY
TRBV28	TRBJ1-5	ASQASDRPQH
TRBV30	TRBJ2-7	AWSTYRVASYEQY
TRBV7-9	TRBJ2-2	ASSPLSHTGELF
TRBV6-1	TRBJ1-1	ASSETGYTEAF
TRBV30	TRBJ1-2	AWSPGSGSGGYT
TRBV7-8	TRBJ1-2	ASSLQTDPEYGYT